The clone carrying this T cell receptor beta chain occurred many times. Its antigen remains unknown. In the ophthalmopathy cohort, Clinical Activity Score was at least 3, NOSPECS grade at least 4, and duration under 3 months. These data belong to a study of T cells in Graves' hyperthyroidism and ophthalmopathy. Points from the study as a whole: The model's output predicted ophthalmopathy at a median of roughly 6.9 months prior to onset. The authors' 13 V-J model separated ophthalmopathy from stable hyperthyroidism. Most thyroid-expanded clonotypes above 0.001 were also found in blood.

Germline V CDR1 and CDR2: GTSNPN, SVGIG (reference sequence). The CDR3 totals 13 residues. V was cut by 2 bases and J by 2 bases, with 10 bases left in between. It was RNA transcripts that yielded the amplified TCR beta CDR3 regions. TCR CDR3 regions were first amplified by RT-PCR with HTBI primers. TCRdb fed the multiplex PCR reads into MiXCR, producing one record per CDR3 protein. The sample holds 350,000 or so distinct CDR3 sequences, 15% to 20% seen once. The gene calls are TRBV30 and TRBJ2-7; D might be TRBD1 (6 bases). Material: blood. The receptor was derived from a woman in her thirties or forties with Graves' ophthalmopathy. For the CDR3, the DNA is TGTGCCTGGAGTAGACAGGACACCTACGAGCAGTACTTC. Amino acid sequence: CAWSRQDTYEQYF.